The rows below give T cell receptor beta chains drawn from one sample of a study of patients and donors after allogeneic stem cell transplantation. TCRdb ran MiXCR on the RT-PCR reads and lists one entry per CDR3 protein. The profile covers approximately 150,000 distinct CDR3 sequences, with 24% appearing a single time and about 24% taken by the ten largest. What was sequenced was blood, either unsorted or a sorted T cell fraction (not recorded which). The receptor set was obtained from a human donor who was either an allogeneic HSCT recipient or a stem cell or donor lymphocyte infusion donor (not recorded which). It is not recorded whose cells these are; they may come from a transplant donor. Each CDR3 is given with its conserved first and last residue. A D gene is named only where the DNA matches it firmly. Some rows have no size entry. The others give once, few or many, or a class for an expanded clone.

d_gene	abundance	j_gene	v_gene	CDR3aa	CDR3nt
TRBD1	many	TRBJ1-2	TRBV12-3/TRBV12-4	CASTTGADGYTF	TGTGCCAGCACCACAGGGGCAGACGGCTACACCTTC
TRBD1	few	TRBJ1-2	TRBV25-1	CASSDRAGQGDYGYTF	TGTGCCAGCAGTGACCGCGCGGGACAGGGCGACTATGGCTACACCTTC
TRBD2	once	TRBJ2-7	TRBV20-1	CSATTSGGPYEQYF	TGCAGTGCCACCACTAGCGGGGGCCCCTACGAGCAGTACTTC
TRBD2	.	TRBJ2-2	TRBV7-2	CASSTPSRGSTGELFF	TGTGCCAGCAGCACGCCGAGTCGCGGGAGCACCGGGGAGCTGTTTTTT
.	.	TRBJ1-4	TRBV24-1	CATSDPDLGNEKLFF	TGTGCCACCAGTGATCCGGACCTGGGAAATGAAAAACTGTTTTTT
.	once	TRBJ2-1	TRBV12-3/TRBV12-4	CASITASRSQAVYNEQFF	TGTGCCAGCATCACCGCGTCCCGTAGTCAGGCGGTTTACAATGAGCAGTTCTTC
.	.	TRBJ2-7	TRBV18	CASSPGHEQYF	TGTGCCAGCTCACCGGGACACGAGCAGTACTTC
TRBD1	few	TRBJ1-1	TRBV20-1	CSERDRRVNTEAFF	TGCAGCGAGAGGGACAGGCGCGTGAACACTGAAGCTTTCTTT
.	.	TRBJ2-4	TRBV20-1	CSATNQFTERYF	TGCAGTGCTACCAACCAGTTTACAGAAAGGTACTTC
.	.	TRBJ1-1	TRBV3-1	CASSQLGDKAFF	TGTGCCAGCAGCCAATTGGGGGATAAAGCTTTCTTT
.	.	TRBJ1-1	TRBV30	CAWRRPQNTEAFF	TGTGCCTGGAGGAGGCCGCAGAACACTGAAGCTTTCTTT
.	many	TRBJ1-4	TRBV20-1	CSAATNEKLFF	TGCAGTGCTGCAACTAATGAAAAACTGTTTTTT
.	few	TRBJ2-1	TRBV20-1	CSASRMGVYNEQFF	TGCAGTGCTAGTCGGATGGGGGTCTACAATGAGCAGTTCTTC
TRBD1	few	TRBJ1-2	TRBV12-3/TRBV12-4	CASSVTGGFGYTF	TGTGCCAGCAGTGTGACAGGGGGCTTTGGCTACACCTTC
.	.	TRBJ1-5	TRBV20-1	CSAREWTDNSNQPQHF	TGCAGTGCTAGAGAGTGGACGGATAATAGCAATCAGCCCCAGCATTTT
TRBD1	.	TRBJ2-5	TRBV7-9	CASRTMDRGFETQYF	TGTGCCAGCAGGACGATGGACAGGGGTTTTGAGACCCAGTACTTC
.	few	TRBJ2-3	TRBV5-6	CASSLTGQKYF	TGTGCCAGCAGCCTCACGGGACAAAAGTATTTT
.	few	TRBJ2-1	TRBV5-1	CASTQSLAGENEQFF	TGCGCCAGCACCCAGTCTTTGGCAGGGGAGAATGAGCAGTTCTTC
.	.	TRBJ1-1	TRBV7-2	CASSQVSYSEAFF	TGTGCCAGCAGCCAGGTTTCGTACTCTGAAGCTTTCTTT
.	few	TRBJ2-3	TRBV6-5	CASSYSFWLDTQYF	TGTGCCAGCAGTTACTCATTTTGGCTAGATACGCAGTATTTT
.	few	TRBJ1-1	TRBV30	CALGLNTEAFF	TGTGCCTTGGGGCTAAACACTGAAGCTTTCTTT
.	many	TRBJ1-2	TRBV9	CASSPEGRYGYTF	TGTGCCAGCAGCCCGGAGGGCAGGTATGGCTACACCTTC
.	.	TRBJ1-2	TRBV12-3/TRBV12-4	CASTLTASLNYGYTF	TGTGCCAGCACCCTCACCGCCAGCTTAAACTATGGCTACACCTTC